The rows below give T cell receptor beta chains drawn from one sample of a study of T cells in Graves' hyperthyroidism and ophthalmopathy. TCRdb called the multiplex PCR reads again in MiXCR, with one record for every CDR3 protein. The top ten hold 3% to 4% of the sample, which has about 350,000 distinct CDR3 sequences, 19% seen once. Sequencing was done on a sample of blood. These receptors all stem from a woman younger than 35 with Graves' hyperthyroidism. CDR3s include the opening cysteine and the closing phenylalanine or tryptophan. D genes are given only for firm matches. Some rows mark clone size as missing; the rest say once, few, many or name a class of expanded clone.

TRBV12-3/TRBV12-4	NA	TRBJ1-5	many	CASSFGRLRRNLSNQPQHF	TGTGCCAGCAGCTTCGGACGGCTGCGTCGGAACCTTAGCAATCAGCCCCAGCATTTT
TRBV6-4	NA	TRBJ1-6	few	CASSDELGSPLHF	TGTGCCAGCAGTGACGAGTTAGGATCACCCCTCCACTTT
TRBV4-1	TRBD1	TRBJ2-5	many	CASSPGTARETQYF	TGCGCCAGCAGCCCCGGGACAGCGAGGGAGACCCAGTACTTC
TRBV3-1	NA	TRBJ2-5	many	CASSFGPHQETQYF	TGTGCCAGCAGCTTCGGACCGCACCAAGAGACCCAGTACTTC
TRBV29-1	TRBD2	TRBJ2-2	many	CSVGGLGLAPGELFF	TGCAGCGTTGGCGGCCTGGGACTAGCGCCCGGGGAGCTGTTTTTT
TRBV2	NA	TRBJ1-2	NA	CASSESDGGYTF	TGTGCCAGCAGTGAATCGGACGGTGGCTACACCTTC
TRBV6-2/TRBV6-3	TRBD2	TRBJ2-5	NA	CASSSPRLADQETQYF	TGTGCCAGCAGCTCGCCCAGACTAGCGGACCAAGAGACCCAGTACTTC
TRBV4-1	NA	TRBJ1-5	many	CASSQVQDSNQPQHF	TGCGCCAGCAGCCAAGTACAGGATAGCAATCAGCCCCAGCATTTT
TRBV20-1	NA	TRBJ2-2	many	CSARGAAGRATGELFF	TGCAGTGCTAGGGGGGCGGCAGGTCGAGCTACCGGGGAGCTGTTTTTT
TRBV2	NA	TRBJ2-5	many	CASNTKLGETQYF	TGTGCCAGCAATACCAAACTAGGGGAGACCCAGTACTTC
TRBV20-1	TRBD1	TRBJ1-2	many	CSATLQQGGSGYTF	TGCAGTGCTACCCTTCAACAGGGGGGGAGTGGCTACACCTTC
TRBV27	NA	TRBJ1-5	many	CASSLGRYSNQPQHF	TGTGCCAGCAGTTTAGGGAGATATAGCAATCAGCCCCAGCATTTT
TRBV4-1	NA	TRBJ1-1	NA	CASSQGGARRNTEAFF	TGCGCCAGCAGCCAAGGGGGGGCTCGGAGGAACACTGAAGCTTTCTTT
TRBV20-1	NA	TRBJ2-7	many	CSEQAESEQYF	TGCAGTGAACAGGCCGAAAGCGAGCAGTACTTC
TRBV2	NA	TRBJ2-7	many	CASSVGVVYEQYF	TGTGCCAGCAGTGTAGGCGTTGTCTACGAGCAGTACTTC
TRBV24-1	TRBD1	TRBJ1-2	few	CATSDPGTGIDGYTF	TGTGCCACCAGTGATCCCGGGACAGGAATCGATGGCTACACCTTC
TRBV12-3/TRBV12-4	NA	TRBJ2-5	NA	CASSFKHQETQYF	TGTGCCAGCAGTTTCAAGCACCAAGAGACCCAGTACTTC
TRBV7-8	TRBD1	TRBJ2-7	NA	CASSLARQGWNEQYF	TGTGCCAGCAGCTTAGCTCGACAGGGCTGGAACGAGCAGTACTTC
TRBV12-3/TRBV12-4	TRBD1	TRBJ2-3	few	CASSHRTGVDTQYF	TGTGCCAGCAGTCACCGGACAGGGGTGGATACGCAGTATTTT
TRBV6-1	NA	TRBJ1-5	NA	CASSTDRASNQPQHF	TGTGCCAGCAGTACGGACAGAGCTAGCAATCAGCCCCAGCATTTT
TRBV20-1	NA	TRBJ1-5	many	CSCHRSGAYRNQPQHF	TGCAGCTGTCACCGCTCGGGGGCGTATCGTAATCAGCCCCAGCATTTT
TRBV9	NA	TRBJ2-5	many	CASSGGVMETQYF	TGTGCCAGCAGCGGGGGCGTGATGGAGACCCAGTACTTC
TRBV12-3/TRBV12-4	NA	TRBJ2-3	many	CASSGVDTQYF	TGTGCCAGCAGTGGGGTAGATACGCAGTATTTT
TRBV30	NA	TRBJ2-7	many	CAWGRGGSYEQYF	TGTGCCTGGGGGCGGGGCGGTTCCTACGAGCAGTACTTC
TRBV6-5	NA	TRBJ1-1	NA	CASSYEKGTEAFF	TGTGCCAGCAGTTACGAGAAGGGCACTGAAGCTTTCTTT
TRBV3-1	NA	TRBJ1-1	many	CASSQDTGSTEAFF	TGTGCCAGCAGCCAAGACACAGGAAGCACTGAAGCTTTCTTT
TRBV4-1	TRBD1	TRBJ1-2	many	CASSQGSTGDGYTF	TGCGCCAGCAGCCAAGGATCGACAGGGGATGGCTACACCTTC
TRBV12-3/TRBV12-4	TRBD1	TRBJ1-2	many	CASSLFGTGNGYTF	TGTGCCAGCAGCCTCTTCGGGACAGGGAACGGCTACACCTTC
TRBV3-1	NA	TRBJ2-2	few	CASSQATGTGELFF	TGTGCCAGCAGCCAAGCGACGGGAACCGGGGAGCTGTTTTTT
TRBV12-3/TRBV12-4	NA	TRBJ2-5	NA	CASSLVGIQDTQYF	TGTGCCAGCAGCTTGGTGGGAATCCAAGATACCCAGTACTTC
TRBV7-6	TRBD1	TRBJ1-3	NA	CASSLGKGAGNTIYF	TGTGCCAGCAGCTTAGGCAAGGGGGCCGGAAACACCATATATTTT
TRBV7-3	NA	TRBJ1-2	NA	CASRMRSRNYGYTF	TGTGCCAGCAGGATGCGTAGTCGTAACTATGGCTACACCTTC
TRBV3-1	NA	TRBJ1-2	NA	CASSPWTRNYGYTF	TGTGCCAGCAGCCCCTGGACGCGGAACTATGGCTACACCTTC
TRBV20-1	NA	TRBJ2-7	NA	CSAPGPQIAYEQYF	TGCAGTGCTCCGGGGCCTCAGATAGCCTACGAGCAGTACTTC
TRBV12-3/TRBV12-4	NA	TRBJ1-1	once	CASSDSRGMNTEAFF	TGTGCCAGCAGTGACTCGAGGGGCATGAACACTGAAGCTTTCTTT
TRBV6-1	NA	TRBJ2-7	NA	CASSEGGGWSSSYEQYF	TGTGCCAGCAGTGAAGGAGGGGGTTGGAGTTCCTCCTACGAGCAGTACTTC
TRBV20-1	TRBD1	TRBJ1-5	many	CSASWFGDSNQPQHF	TGCAGTGCTAGCTGGTTCGGGGACAGTAATCAGCCCCAGCATTTT
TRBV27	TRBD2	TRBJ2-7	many	CASKLAGGLTYEQYF	TGTGCCAGCAAATTAGCGGGGGGACTCACCTACGAGCAGTACTTC
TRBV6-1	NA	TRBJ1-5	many	CASSLYMDSNQPQHF	TGTGCCAGCAGCCTCTACATGGATAGCAATCAGCCCCAGCATTTT
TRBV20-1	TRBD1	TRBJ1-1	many	CSVGQADTEAFF	TGCAGTGTAGGACAGGCGGACACTGAAGCTTTCTTT
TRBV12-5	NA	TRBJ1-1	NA	CASGLAFAEAFF	TGTGCTAGTGGTTTGGCATTCGCTGAAGCTTTCTTT
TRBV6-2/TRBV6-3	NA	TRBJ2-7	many	CASSSRNIGRWNEQYF	TGTGCCAGCAGTTCCCGGAACATCGGGCGTTGGAACGAGCAGTACTTC